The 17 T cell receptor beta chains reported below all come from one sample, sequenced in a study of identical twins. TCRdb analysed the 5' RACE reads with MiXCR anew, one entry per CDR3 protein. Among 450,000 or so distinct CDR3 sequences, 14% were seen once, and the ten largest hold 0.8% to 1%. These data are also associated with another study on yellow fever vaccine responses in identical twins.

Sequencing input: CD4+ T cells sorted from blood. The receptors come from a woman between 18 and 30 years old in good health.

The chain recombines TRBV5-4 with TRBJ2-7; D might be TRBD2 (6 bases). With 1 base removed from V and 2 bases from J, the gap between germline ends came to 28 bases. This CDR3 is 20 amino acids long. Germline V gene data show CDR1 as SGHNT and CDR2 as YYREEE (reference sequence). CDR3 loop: CASSLYGGTVPLVGPYEQYF. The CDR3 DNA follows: TGTGCCAGCAGCTTGTATGGCGGGACGGTGCCCTTGGTGGGACCCTACGAGCAGTACTTC. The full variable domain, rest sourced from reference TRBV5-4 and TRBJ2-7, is ETGVTQSPTHLIKTRGQQVTLRCSSQSGHNTVSWYQQALGQGPQFIFQYYREEENGRGNFPPRFSGLQFPNYSSELNVNALELDDSALYLCASSLYGGTVPLVGPYEQYFGPGTRLTVT.

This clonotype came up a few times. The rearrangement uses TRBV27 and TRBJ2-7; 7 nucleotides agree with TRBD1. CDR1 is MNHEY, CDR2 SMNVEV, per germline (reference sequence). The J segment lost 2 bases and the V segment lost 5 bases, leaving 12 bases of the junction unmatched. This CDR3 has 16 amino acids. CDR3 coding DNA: TGTGCCAGCAGTGGAGCGACAGGGTTACTAACCTACGAGCAGTACTTC. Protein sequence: CASSGATGLLTYEQYF.

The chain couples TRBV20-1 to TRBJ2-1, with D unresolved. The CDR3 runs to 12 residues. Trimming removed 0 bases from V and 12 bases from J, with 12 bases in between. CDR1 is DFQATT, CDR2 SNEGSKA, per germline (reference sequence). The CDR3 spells CSARDAHSGQFF. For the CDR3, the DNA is TGCAGTGCTAGAGATGCGCATTCGGGGCAGTTCTTC.

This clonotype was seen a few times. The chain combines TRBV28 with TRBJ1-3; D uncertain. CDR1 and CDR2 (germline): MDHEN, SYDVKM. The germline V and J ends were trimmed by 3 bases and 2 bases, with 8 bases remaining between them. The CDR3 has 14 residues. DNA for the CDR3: TGTGCCAGCAGTTTCTCGATGGCTGGAAACACCATATATTTT. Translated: CASSFSMAGNTIYF. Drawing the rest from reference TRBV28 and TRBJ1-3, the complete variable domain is DVKVTQSSRYLVKRTGEKVFLECVQDMDHENMFWYRQDPGLGLRLIYFSYDVKMKEKGDIPEGYSVSREKKERFSLILESASTNQTSMYLCASSFSMAGNTIYFGEGSWLTVV.

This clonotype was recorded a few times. CDR3 DNA sequence: TGTGCCATCAGTGAGCAGCGAAGCAATCAGCCCCAGCATTTT. Translated: CAISEQRSNQPQHF. The chain employs TRBV10-3 and TRBJ1-5, with D unresolved. Germline assignment: CDR1 ENHRY and CDR2 SYGVKD. The ends were cut back, 2 bases at V and 1 base at J, with 6 bases in the middle. The CDR3 runs 14 residues.

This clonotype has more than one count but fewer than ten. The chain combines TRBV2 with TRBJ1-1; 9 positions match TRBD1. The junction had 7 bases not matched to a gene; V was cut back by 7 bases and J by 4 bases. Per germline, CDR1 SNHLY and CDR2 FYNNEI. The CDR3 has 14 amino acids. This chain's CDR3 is CASKPTGGGTEAFF. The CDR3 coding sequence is TGTGCCAGCAAACCTACAGGGGGCGGCACTGAAGCTTTCTTT.

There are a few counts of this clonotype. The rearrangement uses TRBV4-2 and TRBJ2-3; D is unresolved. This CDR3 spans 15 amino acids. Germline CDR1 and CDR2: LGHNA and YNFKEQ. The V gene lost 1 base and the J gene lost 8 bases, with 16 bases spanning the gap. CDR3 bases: TGTGCCAGCAGCCAAGCGATTGACCCGGATCGTACGCAGTATTTT. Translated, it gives CASSQAIDPDRTQYF.

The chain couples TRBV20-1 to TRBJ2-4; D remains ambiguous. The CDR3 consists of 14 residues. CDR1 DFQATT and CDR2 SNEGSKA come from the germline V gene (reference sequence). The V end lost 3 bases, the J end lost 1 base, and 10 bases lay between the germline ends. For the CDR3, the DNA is TGCAGTGCTAGTGGGGTTCTTGCCAAAAACATTCAGTACTTC. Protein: CSASGVLAKNIQYF.

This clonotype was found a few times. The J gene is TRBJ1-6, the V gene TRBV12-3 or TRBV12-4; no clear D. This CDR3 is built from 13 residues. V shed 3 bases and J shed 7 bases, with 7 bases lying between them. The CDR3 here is CASSFPMNSPLHF. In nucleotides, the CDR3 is TGTGCCAGCAGTTTCCCCATGAATTCACCCCTCCACTTT.

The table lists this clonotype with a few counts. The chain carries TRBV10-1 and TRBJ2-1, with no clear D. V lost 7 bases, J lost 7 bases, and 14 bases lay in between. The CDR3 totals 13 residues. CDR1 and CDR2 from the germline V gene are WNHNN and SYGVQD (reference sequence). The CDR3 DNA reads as TGCGCCAGCACAAGGGCAGGCGGTAATGAGCAGTTCTTC. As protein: CASTRAGGNEQFF.

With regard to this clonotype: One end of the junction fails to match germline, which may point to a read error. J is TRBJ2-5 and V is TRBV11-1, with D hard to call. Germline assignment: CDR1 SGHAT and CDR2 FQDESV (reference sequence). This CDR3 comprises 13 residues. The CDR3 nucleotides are TGTGCCAGCAGCGTGGGAAACGGAGAGACCCAGGACTTC. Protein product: CASSVGNGETQDF.

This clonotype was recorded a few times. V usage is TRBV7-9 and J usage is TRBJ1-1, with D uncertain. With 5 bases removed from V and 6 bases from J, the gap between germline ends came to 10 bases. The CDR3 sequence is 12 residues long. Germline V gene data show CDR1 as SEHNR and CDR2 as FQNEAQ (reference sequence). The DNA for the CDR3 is TGTGCCAGCAGCCTGGCTGGGCCTGAAGCTTTCTTT. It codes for CASSLAGPEAFF.

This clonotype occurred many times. The CDR3 bases are TGTGCCAGCAGCCCTAGTTTGGGAAAGCAGTACTTC. This codes for CASSPSLGKQYF. This chain uses TRBV7-9 with TRBJ2-7; D unresolved. CDR1 SEHNR and CDR2 FQNEAQ come from the germline V gene (reference sequence). The CDR3 loop spans 12 amino acids. V was cut by 5 bases and J by 8 bases, with 13 bases left in between.

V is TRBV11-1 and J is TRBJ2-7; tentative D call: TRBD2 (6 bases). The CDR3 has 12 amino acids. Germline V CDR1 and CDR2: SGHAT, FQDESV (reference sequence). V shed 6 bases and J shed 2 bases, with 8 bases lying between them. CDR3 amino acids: CASREGTYEQYF. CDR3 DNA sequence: TGTGCCAGCAGGGAGGGTACCTACGAGCAGTACTTC.

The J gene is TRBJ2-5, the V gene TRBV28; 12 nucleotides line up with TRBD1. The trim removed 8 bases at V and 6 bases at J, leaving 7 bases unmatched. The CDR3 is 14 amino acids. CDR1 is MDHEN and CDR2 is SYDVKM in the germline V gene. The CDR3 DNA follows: TGTGCCAGCGAGGGGACAGGGGGCGGAAAGACCCAGTACTTC. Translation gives CASEGTGGGKTQYF.

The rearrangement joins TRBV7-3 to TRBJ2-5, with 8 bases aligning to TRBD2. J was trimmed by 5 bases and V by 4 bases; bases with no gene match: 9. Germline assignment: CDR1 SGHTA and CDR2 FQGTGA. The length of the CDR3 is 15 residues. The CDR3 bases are TGTGCCAGCAGCTCACGGACCGGGACTAGGGAGACCCAGTACTTC. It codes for CASSSRTGTRETQYF.

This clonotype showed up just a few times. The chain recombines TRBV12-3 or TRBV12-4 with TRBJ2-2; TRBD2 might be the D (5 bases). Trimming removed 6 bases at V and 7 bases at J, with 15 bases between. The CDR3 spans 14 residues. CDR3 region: CASSPAGPGGELFF. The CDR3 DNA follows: TGTGCCAGCAGCCCCGCGGGCCCGGGCGGGGAGCTGTTTTTT.